The sample holds one count of the clone carrying this TCR beta chain. Sequenced by immunoSEQ multiplex PCR; TCRdb stores in-frame clones only, minus some. The sample consists of 65,000 to 75,000 clones, approximately 85% of them appearing once. The data originate from a study of OX40 agonist ivuxolimab in advanced cancers. CDR3 size: 19 residues. The V gene's germline CDR1 is SGHAT and CDR2 FQNNGV. V was shortened by 2 bases and J by 0 bases, with 19 bases between the two germline ends. This receptor was obtained from an adult with an advanced solid tumor such as melanoma, head and neck, liver or kidney cancer. Sequencing was performed on CD4+ or CD8+ T cells sorted from blood, taken in a trial of the OX40 agonist ivuxolimab. This rearrangement joins TRBV11-2 to TRBJ2-2; D may correspond to TRBD1 or TRBD2 (5 bases each). For the CDR3, the DNA is TGTGCCAGCAGCTTATCCAATGGCTGGGGGAATACGAACACCGGGGAGCTGTTTTTT. It specifies CASSLSNGWGNTNTGELFF.